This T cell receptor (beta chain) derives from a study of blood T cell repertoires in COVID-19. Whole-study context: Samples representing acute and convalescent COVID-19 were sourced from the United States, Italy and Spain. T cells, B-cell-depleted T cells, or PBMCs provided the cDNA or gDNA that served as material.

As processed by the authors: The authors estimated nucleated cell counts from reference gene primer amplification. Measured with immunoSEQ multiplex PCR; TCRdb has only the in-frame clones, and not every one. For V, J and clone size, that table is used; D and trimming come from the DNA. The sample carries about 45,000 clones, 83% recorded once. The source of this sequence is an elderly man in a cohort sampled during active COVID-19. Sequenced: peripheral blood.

The CDR3 region has the DNA TGTGCCAGCAGTCTAGCGGGAGGAACCTACAATGAGCAGTTCTTC. As protein: CASSLAGGTYNEQFF. The chain has TRBV11-3 and TRBJ2-1; 11 bases fit TRBD2. The CDR3 length is 15 residues. CDR1 is SGHNT, CDR2 YENEEA, per germline. J gave up 2 bases and V 6 bases, and 3 bases lay outside the gene matches.